This T cell receptor (beta chain) was obtained from a study of blood T cells in healthy people across ages. Study-wide context: Template switching captured about one barcoded beta molecule per two T cells.

In its sample, this clonotype was seen many times. What it binds is unknown. Through a sample-barcoded 5' primer and a J-beta primer mix, a second PCR was run for roughly 6 to 11 cycles. One entry per CDR3 protein results from TCRdb running MiXCR on the 5' RACE reads. The repertoire consists of approximately 700,000 distinct CDR3 sequences, with 32% occurring once and the leading ten covering over 15%. Overall study findings and caveats: Since the PBMCs were unsorted, naive and antigen-experienced cells could not be conclusively compared.

The CDR3 length is 16 residues. V dropped 0 bases and J dropped 5 bases, with 16 bases sitting between them. The V gene's germline CDR1 is LGHNA and CDR2 YSLEER. V usage is TRBV4-3 and J usage is TRBJ2-5; TRBD2 is a possible D gene (6 bases). The source material was blood. This TCR derives from a woman older than 75 in good health. The CDR3 DNA reads TGCGCCAGCAGCCAAGATATGGCAGGCCGGGGGGAGACCCAGTACTTC. Protein sequence: CASSQDMAGRGETQYF.